Each of the 17 T cell receptor beta chains below was sequenced from the same sample in a study of blood T cell repertoires in COVID-19. Assay: immunoSEQ multiplex PCR; the TCRdb copy retains only in-frame clones and omits some. Of some 170,000 clones in the sample, 81% were seen once. The sample was peripheral blood. These receptors all stem from a human donor in a cohort sampled during active COVID-19.

The CDR3 nucleotides are TGTGCCACCAGCAGAGTCGGACTAGCGGGAGATCGAGAGACCCAGTACTTC. This encodes CATSRVGLAGDRETQYF. The chain combines TRBV15 with TRBJ2-5; 13 nucleotides line up with TRBD2. CDR3 size: 17 residues. Germline V gene sequence: CDR1 LNHNV, CDR2 YYDKDF (reference sequence). V shed 1 base and J 4 bases; nucleotides not matched to a gene: 6.

The V call is TRBV6-2 or TRBV6-3, the J call TRBJ2-1, with 11 bases lining up with TRBD2. Looked up from germline, CDR1 is MNHEY and CDR2 is SVGEGT. J gave up 10 bases and V 2 bases, and 7 bases lay outside the gene matches. CDR3 length equals 15 residues. CDR3 sequence reads: CASSYGLAGRKEQFF. CDR3 in DNA: TGTGCCAGCAGTTACGGACTAGCGGGTAGGAAGGAGCAGTTCTTC.

V is TRBV7-9 and J is TRBJ2-3, with TRBD2 matching over 7 bases. V trimming: 5 bases; J trimming: 0 bases; junction bases outside the gene matches: 17. Germline V CDR1 and CDR2: SEHNR, FQNEAQ (reference sequence). This CDR3 comprises 19 residues. CDR3 nucleotide sequence: TGTGCCAGCAGCCCATGGGGGGACCGGGAGGATTCTAGCACAGATACGCAGTATTTT. Translated, it gives CASSPWGDREDSSTDTQYF.

Concerning this clone: One end of the junction fails to match germline, which may point to a read error. The chain recombines TRBV9 with TRBJ2-1, with D possibly being TRBD2 (6 bases). The CDR3 has 12 residues. CDR1 is SGDLS and CDR2 is YYNGEE in the germline V gene. Here the CDR3 reads CAGGTLGPERVF. CDR3 DNA sequence: TGTGCCGGCGGGACTCTGGGTCCTGAGCGAGTCTTC.

The V and J genes are TRBV28 and TRBJ1-2; the match to TRBD1 covers 7 bases. J gave up 11 bases and V 6 bases, and 9 bases lay outside the gene matches. This CDR3 contains 12 residues. Germline CDR1 and CDR2: MDHEN and SYDVKM. DNA for the CDR3: TGTGCCAGCAGACCTGACAGGGAGCAGTACACCTTC. The encoded protein is CASRPDREQYTF.

The V call is TRBV6-6, the J call TRBJ1-4; unclear D gene. The V end was cut by 7 bases, the J end by 15 bases, with 18 bases between. CDR1 MNHNY and CDR2 SVGAGI come from the germline V gene (reference sequence). CDR3 size: 12 residues. The DNA of the CDR3 is TGTGCCAGCACAGGCCCGAAGGGAGAGGTGTTTTTT. Translated, it gives CASTGPKGEVFF.

The rearrangement joins TRBV2 to TRBJ2-5; D is perhaps TRBD2 (6 bases). V shed 8 bases and J shed 7 bases, with 23 bases lying between them. The CDR3 runs to 15 residues. From germline, CDR1 is SNHLY and CDR2 FYNNEI. CDR3 DNA sequence: TGTGCCAGCTCCTTCAACCCCGGGGGTGGCGGGACCCAGTACTTC. Translating it yields CASSFNPGGGGTQYF.

This sequence joins TRBV7-2 and TRBJ1-3; D is unclear. The CDR3 contains 15 residues. Trimming took off 5 bases at V and 4 bases at J, with 15 bases between the two ends. The germline gives CDR1 SGHTA, CDR2 FQGNSA. The CDR3 loop is CASSPSRGFGNTIYF. CDR3 sequence (DNA): TGTGCCAGCAGCCCCAGTAGAGGGTTCGGAAACACCATATATTTT.

The chain carries TRBV6-5 and TRBJ1-1, with a tentative D call TRBD1 (6 bases). CDR1 and CDR2 (germline): MNHEY, SVGAGI. Trimming left V 6 bases short and J 6 bases short, with 14 bases between. The CDR3 loop spans 13 amino acids. CDR3 coding DNA: TGTGCCAGCAGAAAGGCGGGGGGCGCTGAAGCTTTCTTT. Amino acid sequence: CASRKAGGAEAFF.

This clone turned up a few times. V is TRBV18 and J is TRBJ2-2; D is undetermined. Per the germline V gene, CDR1 is KGHSH and CDR2 is LQKENI. Trimming pared 1 base from V and 6 bases from J, leaving 9 bases between. CDR3 length equals 14 residues. CDR3 sequence (DNA): TGTGCCAGCTCACCACAGAGAGGATCCGGGGAGCTGTTTTTT. Translating gives CASSPQRGSGELFF.

The CDR3 loop is CASTTTDRVPDTQYF. The CDR3 region has the DNA TGTGCCAGCACCACAACGGACAGGGTCCCAGATACGCAGTATTTT. The rearrangement uses TRBV7-8 and TRBJ2-3, with 8 positions matching TRBD1. Per the germline V gene, CDR1 is SGHVS and CDR2 is FQNEAQ. J gave up 4 bases and V 7 bases, and 10 bases lay outside the gene matches. There are 15 residues in the CDR3.

V usage is TRBV27 and J usage is TRBJ2-5; TRBD2 aligns across 8 bases. V was clipped by 5 bases and J by 5 bases; unmatched bases: 10. The CDR3 sequence is 15 residues long. Germline CDR1 reads MNHEY; CDR2 reads SMNVEV (reference sequence). Here the CDR3 reads CASSRAGTRGETQYF. Written as DNA, the CDR3 is TGTGCCAGCAGTCGAGCCGGGACTAGGGGGGAGACCCAGTACTTC.

This rearrangement joins TRBV5-4 to TRBJ1-5; TRBD1 agrees at 7 bases. V shed 0 bases and J 9 bases; nucleotides not matched to a gene: 6. Germline V gene data show CDR1 as SGHNT and CDR2 as YYREEE (reference sequence). The CDR3 has 14 residues. The CDR3 coding sequence is TGTGCCAGCAGCTTGGGGACAGGAGATTGGCCCCAGCATTTT. Its translation is CASSLGTGDWPQHF.

The chain links TRBV28 to TRBJ1-1, with D possibly matching TRBD1 (5 bases). Trimming left V 3 bases short and J 10 bases short, with 15 bases between. Germline V CDR1 and CDR2: MDHEN, SYDVKM. This CDR3 has 13 amino acids. The CDR3 here is CASSFTGLLGAFF. The CDR3 bases are TGTGCCAGCAGTTTTACAGGCTTACTCGGAGCTTTCTTT.

CDR3: CASSQDPGGSDTQYF. The CDR3 coding sequence is TGCGCCAGCAGCCAAGATCCAGGGGGCTCGGATACGCAGTATTTT. The chain carries TRBV4-3 and TRBJ2-3, with 8 bases identical to TRBD1. V lost 0 bases and J lost 6; bases outside the gene matches: 5. CDR1 and CDR2 from the germline V gene are LGHNA and YSLEER. The CDR3 consists of 15 residues.

The rearrangement links TRBV5-1 to TRBJ2-1, with a possible D match to TRBD2 (6 bases). Germline CDR1 is SGHRS and CDR2 is YFSETQ. The CDR3 covers 15 residues. V shed 1 base and J shed 5 bases, with 13 bases lying between them. CDR3 in DNA: TGCGCCAGCAGCTTGTCACTAGCCGAAGACAATGAGCAGTTCTTC. This sequence encodes CASSLSLAEDNEQFF.

This chain connects TRBV14 to TRBJ2-3, with a weak D call TRBD2 (6 bases). Trimming took 1 base from V and 0 from J, leaving 11 bases between them. The CDR3 sequence is 16 residues long. Germline CDR1 SGHDN, CDR2 FVKESK. The CDR3 sequence: CASSQGGGRSTDTQYF. In DNA form, the CDR3 reads TGTGCCAGCAGCCAAGGGGGAGGCAGGAGCACAGATACGCAGTATTTT.